This TCR beta chain was profiled in a study of blood T cell repertoires in COVID-19. The data were produced by immunoSEQ multiplex PCR, yet TCRdb's version contains in-frame clones alone and is incomplete. The sample contains fewer than 350,000 clones, roughly nine tenths of which appear only once. J gave up 6 bases and V 4 bases, and 12 bases lay outside the gene matches. Germline CDR1 and CDR2: SGHRS and YFSETQ. CDR3 length equals 16 residues. The J gene is TRBJ2-2, the V gene TRBV5-1; 7 nucleotides line up with TRBD1. Input material: peripheral blood. This sequence originates from a woman aged 30 to 39 with COVID-19, enrolled during active disease. This chain's CDR3 is CASSQRDSRLAGELFF. The CDR3 coding sequence is TGCGCCAGCAGCCAGAGGGACAGTAGGTTGGCCGGGGAGCTGTTTTTT.